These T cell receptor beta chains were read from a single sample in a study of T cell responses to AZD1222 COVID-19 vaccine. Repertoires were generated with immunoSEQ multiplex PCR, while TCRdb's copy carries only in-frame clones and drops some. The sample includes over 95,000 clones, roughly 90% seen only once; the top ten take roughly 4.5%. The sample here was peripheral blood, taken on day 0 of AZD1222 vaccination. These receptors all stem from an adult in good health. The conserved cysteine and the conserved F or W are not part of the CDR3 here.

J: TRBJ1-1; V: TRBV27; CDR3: ASRRYRDTEAF
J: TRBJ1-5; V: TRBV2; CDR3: ASSPRGGVGQPQH
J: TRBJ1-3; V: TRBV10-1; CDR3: ASSVRGSGNTIY
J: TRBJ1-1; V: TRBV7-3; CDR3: ASSLGMNTEAF
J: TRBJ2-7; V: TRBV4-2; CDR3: ASSSLALGSLGEQY
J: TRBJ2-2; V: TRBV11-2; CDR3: ASSPTSGGGTGELF
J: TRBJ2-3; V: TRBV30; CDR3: AFDYLTDTQY
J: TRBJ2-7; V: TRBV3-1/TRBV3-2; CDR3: ASSQDVGQTTYEQY
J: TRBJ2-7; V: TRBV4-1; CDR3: ASRQDTSGATYEQY
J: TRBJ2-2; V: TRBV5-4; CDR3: ASSRGASAGELF
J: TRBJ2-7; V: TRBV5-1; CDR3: ASSLTDTTYEQY
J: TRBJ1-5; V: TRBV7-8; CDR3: ASSPDRPINSNQPQH
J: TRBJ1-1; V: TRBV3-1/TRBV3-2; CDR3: ASEGRTEAF
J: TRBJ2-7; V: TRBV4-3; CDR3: ASSQELRARQY
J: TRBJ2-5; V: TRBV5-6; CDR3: ASSVRETQY
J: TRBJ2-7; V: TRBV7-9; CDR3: ASSLGDRALSESYEQY
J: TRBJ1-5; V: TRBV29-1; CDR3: SAQGGNGNQPQH
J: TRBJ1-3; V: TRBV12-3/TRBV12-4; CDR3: ASTDRGRNTIY
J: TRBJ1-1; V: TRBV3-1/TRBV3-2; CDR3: ASSHGDRKTTEAF
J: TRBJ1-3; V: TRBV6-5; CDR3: ASLLGHSGNTIY
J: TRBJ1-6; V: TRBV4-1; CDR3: ASSQQQELNSPLH
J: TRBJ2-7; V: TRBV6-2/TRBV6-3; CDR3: ASSNNFEQY
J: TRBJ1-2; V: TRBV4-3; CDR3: ASSQDGTGFGYT
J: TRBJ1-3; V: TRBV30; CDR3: AWSVLGGSDGNTIY
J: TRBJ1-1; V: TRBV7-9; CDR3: ASSRMGDEAF
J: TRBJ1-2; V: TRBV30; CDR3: AWRPTGGRSGYT
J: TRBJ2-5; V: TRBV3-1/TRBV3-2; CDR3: ASSLNTKTQY
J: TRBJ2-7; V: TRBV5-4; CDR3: ASSSWDRSYEQY
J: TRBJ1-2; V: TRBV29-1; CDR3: SVLPSTGFAGYT
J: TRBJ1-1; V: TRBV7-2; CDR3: ASSRDRGPDWAF
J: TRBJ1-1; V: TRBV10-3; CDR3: AISDVTMNTEAF
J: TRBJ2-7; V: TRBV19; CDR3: ASSYDGQASSYEQY
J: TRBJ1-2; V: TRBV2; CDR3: ASSESFYGYT